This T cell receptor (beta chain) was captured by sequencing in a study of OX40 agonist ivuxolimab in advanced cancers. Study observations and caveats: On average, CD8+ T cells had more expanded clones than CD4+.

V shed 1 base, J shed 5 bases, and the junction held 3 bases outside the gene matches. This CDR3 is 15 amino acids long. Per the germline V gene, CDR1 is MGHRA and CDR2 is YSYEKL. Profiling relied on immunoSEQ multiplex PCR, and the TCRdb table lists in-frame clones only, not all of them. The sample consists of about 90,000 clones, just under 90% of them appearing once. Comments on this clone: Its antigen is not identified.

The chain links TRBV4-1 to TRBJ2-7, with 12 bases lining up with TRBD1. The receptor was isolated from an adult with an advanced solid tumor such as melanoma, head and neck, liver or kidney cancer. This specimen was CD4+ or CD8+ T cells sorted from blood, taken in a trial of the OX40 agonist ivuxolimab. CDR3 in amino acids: CASSQGDRGRDEQYF. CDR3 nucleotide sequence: TGCGCCAGCAGCCAAGGGGACAGGGGGCGAGACGAGCAGTACTTC.